These 21 T cell receptor beta chains originate from one sample sequenced in a study of CD8+CD57+ T cells in acquired aplastic anemia. Genomic DNA, the template, was used for profiling of the TCR beta VDJ and CDR3. Each CDR3 protein gets one entry after TCRdb re-called the reads with MiXCR. The table records fewer than 70,000 distinct CDR3 sequences, 50% to 55% of them present only once. The source material was sorted CD4+, CD8+, or CD8+CD57+ T cells (not recorded which) from PBMCs. The receptor set was obtained from a human donor in good health, serving as a control.

Ten or more counts support this clonotype. The V and J genes are TRBV7-8 and TRBJ2-5, with D tentatively TRBD1 or TRBD2 (5 bases each). Germline CDR1 reads SGHVS; CDR2 reads FQNEAQ. With 5 bases removed from V and 2 bases from J, the gap between germline ends came to 15 bases. This CDR3 has 15 amino acids. CDR3 residues: CASSPRDGYQETQYF. CDR3 coding DNA: TGTGCCAGCAGCCCAAGGGACGGATATCAAGAGACCCAGTACTTC.

This clonotype was picked up many times. The CDR3: CASSVFQGSGYTF. The CDR3 DNA follows: TGTGCCAGCAGCGTGTTTCAGGGAAGTGGCTACACCTTC. V and J are TRBV9 and TRBJ1-2; tentatively, D is TRBD1 (5 bases). Trimming cost V 2 bases and J 7 bases, with 12 bases left between them. Germline CDR1 reads SGDLS; CDR2 reads YYNGEE. The length of the CDR3 is 13 residues.

This clonotype showed up many times. The chain links TRBV7-9 to TRBJ2-2; 8 bases are a match to TRBD1. Germline values: CDR1 SEHNR, CDR2 FQNEAQ (reference sequence). The CDR3 consists of 15 residues. Germline trimming cut 7 bases from V and 7 bases from J; bases unmatched to any gene: 11. The CDR3 here is CASNLRTGLDGELFF. CDR3 nucleotides: TGTGCCAGCAACCTCCGGACAGGGCTGGACGGGGAGCTGTTTTTT.

In DNA, the CDR3 is TGCAGCGTTAGAGGTCGGCAGGGGTTGGAGACCCAGTACTTC. This codes for CSVRGRQGLETQYF. The V call is TRBV29-1, the J call TRBJ2-5; TRBD1 is a possible D gene (6 bases). The CDR3 is 14 amino acids. CDR1 SQVTM and CDR2 ANQGSEA come from the germline V gene. V lost 5 bases and J 5 bases, leaving 18 bases between the germline ends.

This clonotype was counted many times. The V gene is TRBV6-5, the J gene TRBJ2-7; D is undetermined. Germline assignment: CDR1 MNHEY and CDR2 SVGAGI. The V and J ends lost 0 bases and 3 bases respectively, with 6 bases between them. This CDR3 has 13 amino acids. Here the CDR3 reads CASSYSSLYEQYF. As DNA, the CDR3 is TGTGCCAGCAGTTACTCGAGTCTCTACGAGCAGTACTTC.

The table lists this clonotype with many counts. This chain uses TRBV6-1 with TRBJ1-6, with 7 bases aligning to TRBD1. V shed 4 bases and J 0 bases; nucleotides not matched to a gene: 3. The CDR3 spans 16 residues. CDR1 and CDR2 (germline): MNHNS, SASEGT. This CDR3 reads CASSGDSNSYNSPLHF. As DNA, the CDR3 is TGTGCCAGCAGTGGGGACAGCAACTCCTATAATTCACCCCTCCACTTT.

This clonotype has at least ten counts. This chain connects TRBV6-1 to TRBJ2-7; 7 nucleotides align to TRBD1. CDR1 is MNHNS and CDR2 is SASEGT in the germline V gene. The V segment lost 3 bases and the J segment 5 bases; nucleotides outside the gene matches: 7. The CDR3 spans 14 residues. The CDR3 DNA reads as TGTGCCAGCAGTGATTACAGGGGCACGCACGAGCAGTACTTC. Protein: CASSDYRGTHEQYF.

The V call is TRBV15, the J call TRBJ1-4, with D unresolved. Per germline, CDR1 LNHNV and CDR2 YYDKDF (reference sequence). The CDR3 is made up of 11 amino acids. Deletions cut 0 bases from V and 7 bases from J, with 0 bases between. The CDR3 nucleotides are TGTGCCACCAGCAGAGATGAAAAACTGTTTTTT. It codes for CATSRDEKLFF.

This clonotype was counted only a few times. The chain links TRBV4-2 to TRBJ2-1, with D perhaps matching TRBD2 (6 bases). CDR1 is LGHNA, CDR2 YNFKEQ, per germline. Trimming left V 5 bases short and J 4 bases short, with 18 bases between. This CDR3 is 16 amino acids long. Here the CDR3 DNA reads TGTGCCAGCAGCAGCCCTTCGGGGGAGCCGTACAATGAGCAGTTCTTC. Its protein is CASSSPSGEPYNEQFF.

The CDR3 loop is CASRPTSGRYNEQFF. The CDR3, as DNA: TGTGCCAGCAGACCGACTAGCGGGAGATACAATGAGCAGTTCTTC. The chain couples TRBV11-1 to TRBJ2-1; 12 bases fit TRBD2. The CDR3 loop spans 15 amino acids. The germline V gene has CDR1 SGHAT and CDR2 FQDESV (reference sequence). V was clipped by 6 bases and J by 4 bases; unmatched bases: 4.

This clonotype was counted many times. The chain carries TRBV7-2 and TRBJ1-5; TRBD1 might be the D (5 bases). The V end was cut by 2 bases, the J end by 4 bases, with 9 bases between. Germline-derived CDR1 and CDR2 are SGHTA and FQGNSA. The CDR3 contains 14 residues. The CDR3 is CASSLWGGNQPQHF. The CDR3 DNA follows: TGTGCCAGCAGCTTATGGGGGGGGAATCAGCCCCAGCATTTT. Combining the CDR3 with reference TRBV7-2 and TRBJ1-5 gives the whole variable domain GAGVSQSPSNKVTEKGKDVELRCDPISGHTALYWYRQSLGQGLEFLIYFQGNSAPDKSGLPSDRFSAERTGGSVSTLTIQRTQQEDSAVYLCASSLWGGNQPQHFGDGTRLSIL.

This clonotype showed up just a few times. The chain recombines TRBV2 with TRBJ1-5; 10 bases align to TRBD1. The CDR3 length is 14 residues. V lost 4 bases and J lost 4; bases outside the gene matches: 1. Germline V CDR1 and CDR2: SNHLY, FYNNEI. CDR3 amino acids: CASSAGQGNQPQHF. DNA of the CDR3: TGTGCCAGCAGTGCGGGACAGGGGAATCAGCCCCAGCATTTT.

This clonotype was counted at least ten times. The rearrangement links TRBV7-9 to TRBJ2-7; 7 nucleotides match TRBD1. V gave up 2 bases and J gave up 6 bases; unmatched junction bases: 13. The CDR3 has 16 amino acids. CDR1 is SEHNR and CDR2 is FQNEAQ in the germline V gene (reference sequence). CDR3 loop: CASSLKREQGPLEQYF. The CDR3 DNA reads as TGTGCCAGCAGCTTAAAGCGAGAACAGGGGCCCCTCGAGCAGTACTTC. Complete variable domain (other parts from reference TRBV7-9 and TRBJ2-7): DTGVSQNPRHKITKRGQNVTFRCDPISEHNRLYWYRQTLGQGPEFLTYFQNEAQLEKSRLLSDRFSAERPKGSFSTLEIQRTEQGDSAMYLCASSLKREQGPLEQYFGPGTRLTVT.

V gene TRBV20-1 combines with J gene TRBJ1-2; 7 bases agree with TRBD1. The J segment lost 3 bases and the V segment lost 5 bases, leaving 3 bases of the junction unmatched. CDR1 is DFQATT and CDR2 is SNEGSKA in the germline V gene (reference sequence). There are 12 residues in the CDR3. The CDR3 DNA reads TGCAGTGCTTCAGACAGGGACTATGGCTACACCTTC. Protein: CSASDRDYGYTF.

The chain carries TRBV7-3 and TRBJ2-7, with 8 bases matching TRBD2. With 5 bases clipped from V and 0 bases from J, the junction kept 3 bases outside the gene matches. The germline CDR1 and CDR2 sequences are SGHTA and FQGTGA. The CDR3 length is 14 residues. The CDR3 loop is CASSPTSDSYEQYV. The CDR3 DNA reads as TGTGCCAGCAGCCCGACTAGCGACTCCTACGAGCAGTACGTC.

This sequence joins TRBV7-6 and TRBJ2-7; possibly TRBD1 for D (6 bases). This CDR3 is built from 18 residues. Germline assignment: CDR1 SGHVS and CDR2 FNYEAQ. V was cut by 1 base and J by 0 bases, with 19 bases left in between. CDR3 DNA sequence: TGTGCCAGCAGCTTAGGTTATCCGGTCGGGACAACCTCCTACGAGCAGTACTTC. It specifies CASSLGYPVGTTSYEQYF. Looking up the rest from reference TRBV7-6 and TRBJ2-7 gives the full variable domain: GAGVSQSPRYKVTKRGQDVALRCDPISGHVSLYWYRQALGQGPEFLTYFNYEAQQDKSGLPNDRFSAERPEGSISTLTIQRTEQRDSAMYRCASSLGYPVGTTSYEQYFGPGTRLTVT.

This chain uses TRBV7-6 with TRBJ2-1; D assignment may be TRBD1 or TRBD2 (5 bases each). Germline V gene data show CDR1 as SGHVS and CDR2 as FNYEAQ. The CDR3 has 11 amino acids. V lost 5 bases and J 12 bases, leaving 11 bases between the germline ends. The CDR3 bases are TGTGCCAGCAGCACTCAGGGAGCGCAGTTCTTC. This sequence encodes CASSTQGAQFF. The full variable domain, its missing parts supplied by reference TRBV7-6 and TRBJ2-1, is GAGVSQSPRYKVTKRGQDVALRCDPISGHVSLYWYRQALGQGPEFLTYFNYEAQQDKSGLPNDRFSAERPEGSISTLTIQRTEQRDSAMYRCASSTQGAQFFGPGTRLTVL.

This clonotype was counted ten times or more. The V call is TRBV7-4, the J call TRBJ2-5; no definite D call. The germline CDR1 and CDR2 sequences are SGHVT and SQSDAQ. The CDR3 extends over 14 amino acids. V lost 4 bases to trimming and J lost 4 bases, with 13 bases between them. CDR3 in DNA: TGTGCCAGCAGCTCGAGGTGGGTAGGAGAGACCCAGTACTTC. It yields the protein CASSSRWVGETQYF.

This clonotype showed up many times. The chain has TRBV2 and TRBJ2-7; no firm D call. Germline values: CDR1 SNHLY, CDR2 FYNNEI. The germline V and J ends were trimmed by 3 bases and 2 bases, with 8 bases remaining between them. The CDR3 runs to 13 residues. The CDR3: CASSDPRTYEQYF. The CDR3 region has the DNA TGTGCCAGCAGTGACCCCCGGACCTACGAGCAGTACTTC.

Remarks on this clonotype: Being one base from a much bigger clone, this may be a read error. The V call is TRBV5-1, the J call TRBJ1-4; a possible D gene is TRBD1 (6 bases). Looked up from germline, CDR1 is SGHRS and CDR2 is YFSETQ. The CDR3 is 15 residues long. The CDR3 DNA sequence: TGCGCCAGCAGATTAGCAGGGGCCGCTAATGAAGAACTGTTTTTT. This sequence encodes CASRLAGAANEELFF. The full variable domain, its missing parts supplied by reference TRBV5-1 and TRBJ1-4, is KAGVTQTPRYLIKTRGQQVTLSCSPISGHRSVSWYQQTPGQGLQFLFEYFSETQRNKGNFPGRFSGRQFSNSRSEMNVSTLELGDSALYLCASRLAGAANEELFFGSGTQLSVL.

The chain recombines TRBV15 with TRBJ2-7, with TRBD1 identical over 8 bases. The V and J ends lost 2 bases and 2 bases, in that order; junction bases with no gene match: 5. CDR3 size: 15 residues. Germline CDR1 reads LNHNV; CDR2 reads YYDKDF (reference sequence). CDR3 amino acids: CATSRPGTGAYEQYF. DNA of the CDR3: TGTGCCACCAGCAGACCCGGGACAGGTGCCTACGAGCAGTACTTC.